The 30 T cell receptor beta chains below come from one sample, sequenced in a study of T cells in Graves' hyperthyroidism and ophthalmopathy. Amplified TCR beta CDR3 regions came from RNA transcripts. Carried out on the TCR CDR3, a first-round RT-PCR used the HTBI primer set. Using its own MiXCR run on the multiplex PCR reads, TCRdb lists one record per CDR3 protein. The sample has about 320,000 distinct CDR3 sequences, roughly 17% seen once. The specimen was blood. The receptors derive from a man between 25 and 39 years old with Graves' hyperthyroidism.

The rearrangement joins TRBV24-1 to TRBJ1-1, with D possibly matching TRBD1 (6 bases). V was clipped by 9 bases and J by 1 base, with 8 bases between them. The CDR3 totals 12 residues. The germline CDR1 and CDR2 sequences are KGHDR and SFDVKD. CDR3 DNA: TGTGCCACCGAAGGGGGGAACACTGAAGCTTTCTTT. Its protein product is CATEGGNTEAFF.

The chain joins TRBV7-7 to TRBJ1-2; D possibly corresponds to TRBD1 (6 bases). The CDR3 is made up of 15 amino acids. Germline CDR1 SSHAT, CDR2 FNYEAQ (reference sequence). The CDR3: CASRRRLWGRYGYTF. The DNA of the CDR3 is TGTGCTAGCCGCCGCCGTCTGTGGGGGCGTTATGGCTACACCTTC.

This clonotype was recorded a few times. Possible read error: a much larger clone is one base away. The chain combines TRBV11-2 with TRBJ2-7; 7 nucleotides match TRBD2. The CDR3 runs 14 residues. The trim removed 2 bases at V and 4 bases at J, leaving 5 bases unmatched. The germline CDR1 and CDR2 sequences are SGHAT and FQNNGV. The CDR3 protein is CASSLSGAQYEQYF. DNA of the CDR3: TGTGCCAGCAGCTTAAGCGGGGCTCAATACGAGCAGTACTTC.

This clonotype was observed at least ten times. The chain combines TRBV7-6 with TRBJ2-5; no firm D call. Per germline, CDR1 SGHVS and CDR2 FNYEAQ. The CDR3 has 15 amino acids. V lost 7 bases, J lost 7 bases, and 22 bases lay in between. CDR3 nucleotides: TGTGCCAGCACCCACACTTACCGGGCGTCTGGGACCCAGTACTTC. This sequence encodes CASTHTYRASGTQYF.

V and J are TRBV19 and TRBJ2-1; 10 nucleotides align to TRBD2. In germline, CDR1 is LNHDA, CDR2 SQIVND (reference sequence). The CDR3 covers 15 residues. V shed 6 bases, J shed 10 bases, and the junction held 12 bases outside the gene matches. CDR3 sequence: CASRPAGGPSYEQFF. The CDR3 DNA sequence: TGTGCCAGTAGACCAGCGGGAGGGCCTTCATACGAGCAGTTCTTC. The full variable domain, its missing parts supplied by reference TRBV19 and TRBJ2-1, is DGGITQSPKYLFRKEGQNVTLSCEQNLNHDAMYWYRQDPGQGLRLIYYSQIVNDFQKGDIAEGYSVSREKKESFPLTVTSAQKNPTAFYLCASRPAGGPSYEQFFGPGTRLTVL.

This clonotype has ten or more counts. The V gene is TRBV12-3 or TRBV12-4, the J gene TRBJ1-2; 12 bases agree with TRBD1. The CDR3 runs 16 residues. Unmatched junction bases numbered 6, after V lost 5 bases and J lost 2 bases. CDR3 bases: TGTGCCAGCAGTCGGGACAGGGGGCGAGGAAACTATGGCTACACCTTC. It yields the protein CASSRDRGRGNYGYTF.

The chain carries TRBV11-2 and TRBJ2-1; the match to TRBD2 covers 14 bases. There are 16 residues in the CDR3. Germline CDR1 and CDR2: SGHAT and FQNNGV. Unmatched junction bases numbered 10, after V lost 7 bases and J lost 8 bases. The CDR3 protein is CASNPGTSGRRDEQFF. CDR3 coding DNA: TGTGCCAGCAACCCCGGGACTAGCGGGAGAAGAGATGAGCAGTTCTTC.

This clonotype was counted many times. This rearrangement joins TRBV6-2 or TRBV6-3 to TRBJ2-7; the match to TRBD1 covers 9 bases. The V segment lost 8 bases and the J segment 1 base; nucleotides outside the gene matches: 6. Germline CDR1 reads MNHEY; CDR2 reads SVGEGT. This CDR3 spans 14 amino acids. This chain's CDR3 is CASDLGTGSYEQYF. For the CDR3, the DNA is TGTGCCAGCGACCTCGGGACAGGGTCCTACGAGCAGTACTTC.

This clonotype turned up a few times. V and J are TRBV2 and TRBJ1-1; TRBD1 agrees at 7 bases. This CDR3 has 14 amino acids. Looked up from germline, CDR1 is SNHLY and CDR2 is FYNNEI. V shed 7 bases, J shed 6 bases, and the junction held 11 bases outside the gene matches. In DNA form, the CDR3 reads TGTGCCAGCATAGATCTACAGGGGTCGGCTGAAGCTTTCTTT. Encoded protein: CASIDLQGSAEAFF.

The rearrangement uses TRBV10-3 and TRBJ2-7, with D maybe TRBD2 (5 bases). This CDR3 comprises 13 residues. The V end lost 4 bases, the J end lost 1 base, and 8 bases lay between the germline ends. The germline V gene has CDR1 ENHRY and CDR2 SYGVKD. The CDR3 reads CAISAGRSYEQYF. DNA of the CDR3: TGTGCCATCAGTGCTGGGAGATCCTACGAGCAGTACTTC.

The rearrangement joins TRBV7-9 to TRBJ2-3; D may match TRBD1 or TRBD2 (5 bases each). V was trimmed by 5 bases and J by 0 bases, leaving 15 bases between them. The CDR3 totals 16 residues. Germline CDR1 reads SEHNR; CDR2 reads FQNEAQ (reference sequence). The CDR3 sequence is CASSTGTDFSTDTQYF. DNA of the CDR3: TGTGCCAGCAGCACCGGGACCGATTTTAGCACAGATACGCAGTATTTT. The complete variable domain, with remaining parts taken from reference TRBV7-9 and TRBJ2-3, reads DTGVSQNPRHKITKRGQNVTFRCDPISEHNRLYWYRQTLGQGPEFLTYFQNEAQLEKSRLLSDRFSAERPKGSFSTLEIQRTEQGDSAMYLCASSTGTDFSTDTQYFGPGTRLTVL.

This clonotype showed up just a few times. The chain combines TRBV4-2 with TRBJ2-7; D is uncertain. V shed 0 bases and J shed 0 bases, with 12 bases lying between them. This CDR3 is 16 amino acids long. In germline, CDR1 is LGHNA, CDR2 YNFKEQ. The CDR3 nucleotides read TGTGCCAGCAGCCAAGAAAGTAGGATTAGCTCCTACGAGCAGTACTTC. As protein: CASSQESRISSYEQYF.

The J gene is TRBJ2-3, the V gene TRBV9; D may correspond to TRBD1 or TRBD2 (5 bases each). Between the trimmed V and J ends, which lost 2 bases and 0 bases, there was a span of 10 bases. Germline V CDR1 and CDR2: SGDLS, YYNGEE. The CDR3 sequence is 15 residues long. CDR3 coding DNA: TGTGCCAGCAGCGTCTTAGGGACCAGCACAGATACGCAGTATTTT. Residues: CASSVLGTSTDTQYF.

This clonotype was seen at least ten times. The chain uses TRBV28 and TRBJ1-2; the D gene is possibly TRBD1 (5 bases). V shed 6 bases and J shed 7 bases, with 15 bases lying between them. Germline V lookup: CDR1 MDHEN, CDR2 SYDVKM. The CDR3 covers 13 residues. The CDR3 nucleotides read TGTGCCAGCAGCCTCAGGGTGAATGGTGGCTACACCTTC. Translating gives CASSLRVNGGYTF.

This clonotype was seen a few times. The V gene is TRBV19, the J gene TRBJ2-1; D possibly uses TRBD1 or TRBD2 (5 bases each). The V end lost 6 bases, the J end lost 5 bases, and 14 bases lay between the germline ends. The CDR3 has 14 residues. CDR1 and CDR2 (germline): LNHDA, SQIVND (reference sequence). The CDR3 sequence: CASSRWDGDNEQFF. The CDR3 DNA is TGTGCCAGTAGCCGGTGGGACGGAGACAATGAGCAGTTCTTC.

V and J are TRBV7-9 and TRBJ2-1; D is possibly TRBD1 or TRBD2 (5 bases each). Trimming stripped 3 bases from V and 10 bases from J, with 13 bases between. The CDR3 length is 13 residues. The germline V gene has CDR1 SEHNR and CDR2 FQNEAQ (reference sequence). Written as DNA, the CDR3 is TGTGCCAGCAGCTTGGGGGAGACCCTGGAGCAGTTCTTC. Its protein product is CASSLGETLEQFF.

This clonotype was counted many times. The CDR3 does not close with the conserved phenylalanine or tryptophan, likely indicating a read error. This sequence joins TRBV12-3 or TRBV12-4 and TRBJ1-1; D is undetermined. The V end lost 5 bases, the J end lost 4 bases, and 8 bases lay between the germline ends. The CDR3 consists of 12 residues. DNA of the CDR3: TGTGCCAGCAGTGTCCTAGGCACTGAAGCTTTCATT. As protein: CASSVLGTEAFI.

This clonotype was seen many times. The gene calls are TRBV7-8 and TRBJ2-2; 11 positions agree with TRBD2. In germline, CDR1 is SGHVS, CDR2 FQNEAQ. V trimming: 2 bases; J trimming: 5 bases; junction bases outside the gene matches: 4. The CDR3 consists of 16 residues. The CDR3 region is CASSLRLAGRTGELFF. CDR3 sequence (DNA): TGTGCCAGCAGCTTAAGACTAGCGGGAAGAACCGGGGAGCTGTTTTTT. The complete variable domain, with remaining parts taken from reference TRBV7-8 and TRBJ2-2, reads GAGVSQSPRYKVAKRGQDVALRCDPISGHVSLFWYQQALGQGPEFLTYFQNEAQLDKSGLPSDRFFAERPEGSVSTLKIQRTQQEDSAVYLCASSLRLAGRTGELFFGEGSRLTVL.

This chain uses TRBV5-1 with TRBJ2-1; D not resolved. Trimming left V 7 bases short and J 0 bases short, with 8 bases between. Germline V gene lookup returns CDR1 SGHRS and CDR2 YFSETQ. The CDR3 sequence is 13 residues long. The CDR3: CASGVASYNEQFF. In DNA, the CDR3 is TGCGCCAGCGGAGTGGCCTCCTACAATGAGCAGTTCTTC.

A word on this clonotype: A much larger clone lies one base from this, so it may be a read error. The chain couples TRBV6-1 to TRBJ2-1; the match to TRBD1 covers 7 bases. V gave up 7 bases and J gave up 10 bases; unmatched junction bases: 7. CDR1 is MNHNS and CDR2 is SASEGT in the germline V gene. The CDR3 totals 12 residues. CDR3 coding DNA: TGTGCCAGCACCGGGACAGCCGCCGAGCAGTTCTTC. This encodes CASTGTAAEQFF.

This clonotype was counted ten times or more. This rearrangement joins TRBV7-3 to TRBJ2-1, with D tentatively TRBD2 (5 bases). Germline V lookup: CDR1 SGHTA, CDR2 FQGTGA. This CDR3 contains 15 residues. Trimming left V 5 bases short and J 6 bases short, with 17 bases between. The CDR3 region has the DNA TGTGCCAGCAGCCCCCTCCCCGGAAGCGGCAATGAGCAGTTCTTC. Its protein is CASSPLPGSGNEQFF.

This clonotype was detected many times. The chain joins TRBV20-1 to TRBJ1-5, with 9 bases matching TRBD1. Germline V lookup: CDR1 DFQATT, CDR2 SNEGSKA (reference sequence). This CDR3 comprises 14 residues. With V trimmed by 3 bases and J by 5 bases, 5 bases remained unmatched. DNA for the CDR3: TGCAGTGCTAGGGGGACAGGGAGGTATCAGCCCCAGCATTTT. It specifies CSARGTGRYQPQHF.

In this sample, this clonotype turned up many times. V gene TRBV11-1 combines with J gene TRBJ1-2, with unresolved D. The V end was cut by 5 bases, the J end by 1 base, with 8 bases between. The CDR3 runs 13 residues. The V gene's germline CDR1 is SGHAT and CDR2 FQDESV (reference sequence). This chain's CDR3 is CASSQGINYGYTF. The CDR3 DNA reads as TGTGCCAGCAGCCAAGGGATTAACTATGGCTACACCTTC.

The chain couples TRBV24-1 to TRBJ1-2; weak D call: TRBD1 (6 bases). CDR1 is KGHDR and CDR2 is SFDVKD in the germline V gene. The CDR3 has 13 amino acids. V was pared by 4 bases and J by 8 bases, with 13 bases between. CDR3 nucleotide sequence: TGTGCCACCAGTGAATCACAGGGTCGGGGCTACACCTTC. It encodes CATSESQGRGYTF.

This clonotype has ten or more counts. This chain links TRBV7-2 with TRBJ2-3; D is ambiguous. The germline gives CDR1 SGHTA, CDR2 FQGNSA. This CDR3 region has 12 residues. V lost 5 bases and J 6 bases, leaving 9 bases between the germline ends. CDR3: CASSQTRDTQYF. Here the CDR3 DNA reads TGTGCCAGCAGCCAGACTCGGGATACGCAGTATTTT.

This clonotype has ten or more counts. This rearrangement joins TRBV5-1 to TRBJ1-2; D is ambiguous. V shed 4 bases and J shed 5 bases, with 12 bases lying between them. Germline V gene lookup returns CDR1 SGHRS and CDR2 YFSETQ. CDR3 length equals 13 residues. This chain's CDR3 is CASSDTDVYGYTF. The CDR3 nucleotides read TGCGCCAGCAGCGATACGGATGTATATGGCTACACCTTC. Using reference TRBV5-1 and TRBJ1-2 for the parts outside the CDR3, the full variable domain is KAGVTQTPRYLIKTRGQQVTLSCSPISGHRSVSWYQQTPGQGLQFLFEYFSETQRNKGNFPGRFSGRQFSNSRSEMNVSTLELGDSALYLCASSDTDVYGYTFGSGTRLTVV.

This clonotype came up many times. The chain recombines TRBV20-1 with TRBJ2-3; TRBD2 matches at 8 bases. Trimming cost V 6 bases and J 0 bases; bases outside gene matches: 11. The CDR3 contains 16 residues. Germline CDR1 is DFQATT and CDR2 is SNEGSKA (reference sequence). The CDR3 here is CSAVSFASGSTDTQYF. DNA for the CDR3: TGCAGTGCCGTGTCTTTTGCTAGCGGGAGCACAGATACGCAGTATTTT.

This clonotype was counted many times. The rearrangement links TRBV11-2 to TRBJ2-1; D gene uncertain. Looked up from germline, CDR1 is SGHAT and CDR2 is FQNNGV. V was clipped by 0 bases and J by 8 bases, with 5 bases between them. The CDR3 extends over 12 amino acids. DNA for the CDR3: TGTGCCAGCAGCTTAGATAGGTATGAGCAGTTCTTC. This sequence encodes CASSLDRYEQFF. The whole variable domain, filled in from reference TRBV11-2 and TRBJ2-1, reads EAGVAQSPRYKIIEKRQSVAFWCNPISGHATLYWYQQILGQGPKLLIQFQNNGVVDDSQLPKDRFSAERLKGVDSTLKIQPAKLEDSAVYLCASSLDRYEQFFGPGTRLTVL.

About this clonotype: At one of its ends the junction is not consistent with the germline gene, which may arise from a read error. The chain combines TRBV6-2 or TRBV6-3 with TRBJ2-7; 8 bases fit TRBD1. CDR3 size: 16 residues. The germline gives CDR1 MNHEY, CDR2 SVGEGT. CDR3 region: CASSAKYRTGRYEQHF. The CDR3 coding sequence is TGTGCCAGCAGCGCTAAATATCGGACAGGGCGGTACGAGCAGCACTTC.

This clonotype came up many times. CDR3 region: CASSQMESSYNEQFF. CDR3 DNA sequence: TGTGCCAGCAGCCAGATGGAGAGCTCCTACAATGAGCAGTTCTTC. V is TRBV3-1 and J is TRBJ2-1, with D unclear. V was clipped by 3 bases and J by 0 bases, with 9 bases between them. CDR1 and CDR2 from the germline V gene are LGHDT and YNNKEL (reference sequence). The CDR3 contains 15 residues.